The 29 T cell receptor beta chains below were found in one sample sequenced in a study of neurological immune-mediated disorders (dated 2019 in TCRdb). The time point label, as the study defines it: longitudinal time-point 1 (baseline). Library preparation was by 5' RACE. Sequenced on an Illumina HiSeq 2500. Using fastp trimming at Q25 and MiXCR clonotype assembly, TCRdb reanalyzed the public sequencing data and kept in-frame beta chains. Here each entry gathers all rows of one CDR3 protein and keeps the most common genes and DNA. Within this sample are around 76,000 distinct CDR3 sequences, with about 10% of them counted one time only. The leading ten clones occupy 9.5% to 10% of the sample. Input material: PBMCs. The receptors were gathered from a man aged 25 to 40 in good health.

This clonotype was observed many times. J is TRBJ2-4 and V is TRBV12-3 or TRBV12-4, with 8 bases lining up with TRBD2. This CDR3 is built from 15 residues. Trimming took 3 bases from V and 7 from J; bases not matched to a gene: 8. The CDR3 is CASSLTSEPPNIQYF. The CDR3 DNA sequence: TGTGCCAGCAGTTTGACTAGCGAGCCCCCCAACATTCAGTACTTC.

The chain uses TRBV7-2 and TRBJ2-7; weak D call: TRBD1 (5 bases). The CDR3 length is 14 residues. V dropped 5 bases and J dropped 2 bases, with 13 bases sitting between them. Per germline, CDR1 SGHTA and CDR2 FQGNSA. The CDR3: CASSPISRAYEQYF. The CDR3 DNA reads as TGTGCCAGCAGCCCCATTAGCAGGGCCTACGAGCAGTACTTC.

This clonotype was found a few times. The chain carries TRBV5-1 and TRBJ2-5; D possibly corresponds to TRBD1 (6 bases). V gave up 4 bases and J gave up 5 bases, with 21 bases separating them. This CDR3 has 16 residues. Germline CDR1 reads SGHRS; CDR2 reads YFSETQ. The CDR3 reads CASSQQQGRFRETQYF. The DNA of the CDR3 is TGCGCCAGCAGCCAACAACAGGGACGCTTCCGGGAGACCCAGTACTTC. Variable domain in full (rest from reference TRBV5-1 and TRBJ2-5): KAGVTQTPRYLIKTRGQQVTLSCSPISGHRSVSWYQQTPGQGLQFLFEYFSETQRNKGNFPGRFSGRQFSNSRSEMNVSTLELGDSALYLCASSQQQGRFRETQYFGPGTRLLVL.

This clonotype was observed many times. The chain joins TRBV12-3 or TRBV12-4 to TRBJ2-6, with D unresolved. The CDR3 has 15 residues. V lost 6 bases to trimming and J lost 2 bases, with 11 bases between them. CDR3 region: CASRRESTGANVLTF. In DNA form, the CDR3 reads TGTGCCAGCAGAAGGGAATCCACTGGGGCCAACGTCCTGACTTTC.

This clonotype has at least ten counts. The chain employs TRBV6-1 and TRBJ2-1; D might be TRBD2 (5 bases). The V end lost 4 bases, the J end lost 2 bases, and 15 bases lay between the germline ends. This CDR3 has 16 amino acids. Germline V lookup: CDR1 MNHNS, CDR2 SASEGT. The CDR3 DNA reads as TGTGCCAGCAGTGGGGCTGTCGGGGATCCCTACAATGAGCAGTTCTTC. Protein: CASSGAVGDPYNEQFF.

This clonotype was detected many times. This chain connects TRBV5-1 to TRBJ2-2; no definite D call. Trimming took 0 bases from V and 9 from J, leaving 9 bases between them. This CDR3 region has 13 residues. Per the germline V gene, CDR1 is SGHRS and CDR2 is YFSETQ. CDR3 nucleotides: TGCGCCAGCAGCTTGGATGAAGCACGGGAGCTGTTTTTT. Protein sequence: CASSLDEARELFF. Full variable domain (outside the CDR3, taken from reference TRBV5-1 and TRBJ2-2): KAGVTQTPRYLIKTRGQQVTLSCSPISGHRSVSWYQQTPGQGLQFLFEYFSETQRNKGNFPGRFSGRQFSNSRSEMNVSTLELGDSALYLCASSLDEARELFFGEGSRLTVL.

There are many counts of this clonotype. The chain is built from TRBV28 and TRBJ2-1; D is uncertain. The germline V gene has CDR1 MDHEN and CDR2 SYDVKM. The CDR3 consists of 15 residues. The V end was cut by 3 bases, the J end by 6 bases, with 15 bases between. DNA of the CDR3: TGTGCCAGCAGTTTTTCCGCAATCTCTTCCAATGAGCAGTTCTTC. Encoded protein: CASSFSAISSNEQFF. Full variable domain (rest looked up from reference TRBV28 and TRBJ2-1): DVKVTQSSRYLVKRTGEKVFLECVQDMDHENMFWYRQDPGLGLRLIYFSYDVKMKEKGDIPEGYSVSREKKERFSLILESASTNQTSMYLCASSFSAISSNEQFFGPGTRLTVL.

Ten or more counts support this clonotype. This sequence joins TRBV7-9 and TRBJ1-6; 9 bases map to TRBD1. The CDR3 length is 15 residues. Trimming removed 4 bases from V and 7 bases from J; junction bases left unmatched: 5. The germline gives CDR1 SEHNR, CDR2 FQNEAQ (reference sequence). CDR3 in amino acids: CASSSGQGGNSPLHF. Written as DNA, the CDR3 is TGTGCCAGCAGCTCGGGACAGGGCGGCAATTCACCCCTCCACTTT. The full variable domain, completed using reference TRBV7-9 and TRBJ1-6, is DTGVSQNPRHKITKRGQNVTFRCDPISEHNRLYWYRQTLGQGPEFLTYFQNEAQLEKSRLLSDRFSAERPKGSFSTLEIQRTEQGDSAMYLCASSSGQGGNSPLHFGNGTRLTVT.

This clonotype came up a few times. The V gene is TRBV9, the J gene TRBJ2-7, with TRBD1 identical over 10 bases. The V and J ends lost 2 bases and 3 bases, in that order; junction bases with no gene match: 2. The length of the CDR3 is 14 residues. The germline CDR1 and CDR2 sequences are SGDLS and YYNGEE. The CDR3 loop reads CASSVGDRGYEQYF. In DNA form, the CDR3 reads TGTGCCAGCAGCGTGGGGGACAGGGGCTACGAGCAGTACTTC.

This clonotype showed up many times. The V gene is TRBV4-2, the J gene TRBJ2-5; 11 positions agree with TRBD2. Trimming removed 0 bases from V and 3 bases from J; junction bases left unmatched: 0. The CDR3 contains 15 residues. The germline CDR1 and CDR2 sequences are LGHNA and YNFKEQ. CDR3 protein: CASSQDSGREETQYF. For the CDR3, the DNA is TGTGCCAGCAGCCAAGATAGCGGGAGGGAAGAGACCCAGTACTTC.

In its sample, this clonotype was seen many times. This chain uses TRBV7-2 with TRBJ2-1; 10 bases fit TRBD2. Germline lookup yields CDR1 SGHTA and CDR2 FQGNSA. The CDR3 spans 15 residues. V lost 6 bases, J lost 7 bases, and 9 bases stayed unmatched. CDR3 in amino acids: CASSPRAGGLNEQFF. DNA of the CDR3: TGTGCCAGCAGTCCTAGAGCGGGAGGGCTAAATGAGCAGTTCTTC.

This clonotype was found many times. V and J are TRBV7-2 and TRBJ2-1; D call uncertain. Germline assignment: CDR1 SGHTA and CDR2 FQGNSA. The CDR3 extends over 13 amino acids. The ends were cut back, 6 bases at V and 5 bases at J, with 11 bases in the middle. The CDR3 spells CASSYDRHNEQFF. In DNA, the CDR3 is TGTGCCAGCAGTTACGACCGACACAATGAGCAGTTCTTC.

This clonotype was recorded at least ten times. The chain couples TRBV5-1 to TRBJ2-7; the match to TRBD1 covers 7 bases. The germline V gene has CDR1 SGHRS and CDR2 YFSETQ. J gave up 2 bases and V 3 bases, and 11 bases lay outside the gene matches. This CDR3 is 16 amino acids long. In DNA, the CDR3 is TGCGCCAGCAGCTCCCCCCGGGGACAGAGAACCTACGAGCAGTACTTC. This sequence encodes CASSSPRGQRTYEQYF.

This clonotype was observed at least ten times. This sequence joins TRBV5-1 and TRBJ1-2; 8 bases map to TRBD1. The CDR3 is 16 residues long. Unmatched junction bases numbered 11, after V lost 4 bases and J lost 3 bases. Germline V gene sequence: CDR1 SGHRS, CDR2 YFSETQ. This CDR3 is CASSPGLMTGDYGYTF. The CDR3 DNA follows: TGCGCCAGCAGCCCGGGGCTCATGACAGGGGACTATGGCTACACCTTC.

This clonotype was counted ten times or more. CDR3 bases: TGTGCCAGTGCCACGGGACAGATCTATAGCAATCAGCCCCAGCATTTT. Protein product: CASATGQIYSNQPQHF. The rearrangement links TRBV2 to TRBJ1-5; 7 bases align to TRBD1. Germline CDR1 SNHLY, CDR2 FYNNEI. This CDR3 is built from 16 residues. After removal of 9 bases from V and 0 bases from J, the junction contained 11 bases not matched to a gene.

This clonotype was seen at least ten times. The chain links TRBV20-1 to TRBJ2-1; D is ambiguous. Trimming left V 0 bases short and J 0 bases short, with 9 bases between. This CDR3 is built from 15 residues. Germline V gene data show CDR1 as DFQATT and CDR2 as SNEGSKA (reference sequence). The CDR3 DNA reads TGCAGTGCTAGAGAAACAGTCAGCTCCTACAATGAGCAGTTCTTC. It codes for CSARETVSSYNEQFF.

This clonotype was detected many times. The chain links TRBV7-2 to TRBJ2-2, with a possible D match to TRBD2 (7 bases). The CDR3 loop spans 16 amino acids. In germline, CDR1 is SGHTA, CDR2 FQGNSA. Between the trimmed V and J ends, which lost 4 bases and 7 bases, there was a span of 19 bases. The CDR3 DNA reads TGTGCCAGCAGCTCGATCCGGGGGGCGTTCGGCGGGGAGCTGTTTTTT. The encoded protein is CASSSIRGAFGGELFF. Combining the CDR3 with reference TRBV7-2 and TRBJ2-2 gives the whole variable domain GAGVSQSPSNKVTEKGKDVELRCDPISGHTALYWYRQSLGQGLEFLIYFQGNSAPDKSGLPSDRFSAERTGGSVSTLTIQRTQQEDSAVYLCASSSIRGAFGGELFFGEGSRLTVL.

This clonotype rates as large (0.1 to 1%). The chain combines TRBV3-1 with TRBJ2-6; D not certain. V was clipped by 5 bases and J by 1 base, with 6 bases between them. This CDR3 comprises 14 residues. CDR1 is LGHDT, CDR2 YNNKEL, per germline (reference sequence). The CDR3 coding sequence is TGTGCCAGCAGCGCCCGTTCTGGGGCCAACGTCCTGACTTTC. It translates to CASSARSGANVLTF.

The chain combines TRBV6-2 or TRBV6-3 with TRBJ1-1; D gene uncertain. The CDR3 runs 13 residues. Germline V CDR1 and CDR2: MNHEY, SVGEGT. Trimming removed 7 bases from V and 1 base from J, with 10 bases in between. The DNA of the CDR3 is TGTGCCAGCATTAAGACGGGGAACACTGAAGCTTTCTTT. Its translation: CASIKTGNTEAFF.

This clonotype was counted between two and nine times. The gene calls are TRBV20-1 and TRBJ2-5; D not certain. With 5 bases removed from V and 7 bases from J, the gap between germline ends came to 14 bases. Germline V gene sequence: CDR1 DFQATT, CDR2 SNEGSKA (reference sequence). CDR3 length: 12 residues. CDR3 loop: CSARDFKGTQYF. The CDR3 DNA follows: TGCAGTGCTCGTGACTTTAAAGGGACCCAGTACTTC.

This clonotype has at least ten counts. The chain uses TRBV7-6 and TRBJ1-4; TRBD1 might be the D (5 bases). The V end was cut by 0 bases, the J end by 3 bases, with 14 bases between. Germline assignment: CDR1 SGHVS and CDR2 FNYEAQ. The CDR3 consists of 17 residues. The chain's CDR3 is CASSLAGGASANEKLFF. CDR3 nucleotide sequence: TGTGCCAGCAGCTTAGCGGGGGGAGCGTCAGCTAATGAAAAACTGTTTTTT.

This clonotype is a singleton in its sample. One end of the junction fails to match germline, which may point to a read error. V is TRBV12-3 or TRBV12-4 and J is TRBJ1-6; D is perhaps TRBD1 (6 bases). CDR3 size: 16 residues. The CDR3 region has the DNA TGTGCCAGCAGTTTGGGTGAGGGGGGCTATAATTCACCACTCCACTTT. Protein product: CASSLGEGGYNSPLHF.

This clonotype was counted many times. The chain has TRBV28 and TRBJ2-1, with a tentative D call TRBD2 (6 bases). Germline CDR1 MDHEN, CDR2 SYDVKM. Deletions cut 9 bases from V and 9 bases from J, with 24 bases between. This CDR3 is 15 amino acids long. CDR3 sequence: CASHGAGSSEGEQFF. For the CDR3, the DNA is TGTGCCAGTCACGGAGCAGGGTCTAGCGAGGGTGAGCAGTTCTTC.

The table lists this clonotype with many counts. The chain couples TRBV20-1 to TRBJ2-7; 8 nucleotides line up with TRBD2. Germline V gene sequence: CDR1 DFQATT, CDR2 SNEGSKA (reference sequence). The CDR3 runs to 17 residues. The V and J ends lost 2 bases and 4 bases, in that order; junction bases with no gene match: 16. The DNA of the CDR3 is TGCAGTGCTAGACTAGCGGGTGTTACCTTAGTAAAATACGAGCAGTACTTC. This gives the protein CSARLAGVTLVKYEQYF.

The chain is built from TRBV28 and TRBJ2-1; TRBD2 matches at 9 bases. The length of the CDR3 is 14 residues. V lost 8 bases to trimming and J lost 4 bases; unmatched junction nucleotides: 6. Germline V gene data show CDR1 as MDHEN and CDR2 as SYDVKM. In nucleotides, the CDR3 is TGTGCCAGCTCACTAGCGGGCAAATACAATGAGCAGTTCTTC. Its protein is CASSLAGKYNEQFF. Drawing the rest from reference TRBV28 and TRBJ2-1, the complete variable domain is DVKVTQSSRYLVKRTGEKVFLECVQDMDHENMFWYRQDPGLGLRLIYFSYDVKMKEKGDIPEGYSVSREKKERFSLILESASTNQTSMYLCASSLAGKYNEQFFGPGTRLTVL.

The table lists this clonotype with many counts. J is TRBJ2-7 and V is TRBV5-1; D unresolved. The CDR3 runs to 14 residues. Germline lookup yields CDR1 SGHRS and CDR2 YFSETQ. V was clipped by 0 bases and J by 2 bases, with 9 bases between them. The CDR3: CASSLDRATYEQYF. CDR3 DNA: TGCGCCAGCAGCTTGGACAGAGCTACCTACGAGCAGTACTTC.

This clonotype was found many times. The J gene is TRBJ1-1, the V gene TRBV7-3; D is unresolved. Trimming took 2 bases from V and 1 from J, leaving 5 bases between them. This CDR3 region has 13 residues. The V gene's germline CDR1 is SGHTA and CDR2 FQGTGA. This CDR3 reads CASSLLENTEAFF. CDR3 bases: TGTGCCAGCAGCTTACTCGAGAACACTGAAGCTTTCTTT.

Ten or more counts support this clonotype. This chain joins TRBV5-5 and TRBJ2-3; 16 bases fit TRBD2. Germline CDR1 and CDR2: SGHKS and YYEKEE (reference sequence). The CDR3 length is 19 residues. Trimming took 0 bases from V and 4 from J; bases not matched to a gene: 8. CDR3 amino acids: CASSLVIGGTSGRADTQYF. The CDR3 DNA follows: TGTGCCAGCAGCTTGGTCATCGGCGGGACTAGCGGGAGGGCAGATACGCAGTATTTT. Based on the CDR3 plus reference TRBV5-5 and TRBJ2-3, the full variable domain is DAGVTQSPTHLIKTRGQQVTLRCSPISGHKSVSWYQQVLGQGPQFIFQYYEKEERGRGNFPDRFSARQFPNYSSELNVNALLLGDSALYLCASSLVIGGTSGRADTQYFGPGTRLTVL.

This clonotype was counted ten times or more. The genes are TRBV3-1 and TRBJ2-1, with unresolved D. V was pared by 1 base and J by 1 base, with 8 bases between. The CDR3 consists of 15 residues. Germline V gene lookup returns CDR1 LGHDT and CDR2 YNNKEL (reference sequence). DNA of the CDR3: TGTGCCAGCAGCCAAGCGGTAAATTCCTACAATGAGCAGTTCTTC. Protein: CASSQAVNSYNEQFF.